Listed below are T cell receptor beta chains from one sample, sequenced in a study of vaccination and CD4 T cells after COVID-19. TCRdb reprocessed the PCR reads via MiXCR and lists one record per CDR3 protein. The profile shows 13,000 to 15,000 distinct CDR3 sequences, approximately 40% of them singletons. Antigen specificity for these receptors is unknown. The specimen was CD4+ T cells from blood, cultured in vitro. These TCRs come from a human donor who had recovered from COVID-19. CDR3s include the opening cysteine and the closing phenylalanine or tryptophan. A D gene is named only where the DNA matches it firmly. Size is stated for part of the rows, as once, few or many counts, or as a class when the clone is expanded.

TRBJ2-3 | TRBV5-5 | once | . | CASSFGSDTQYF | TGTGCCAGCAGCTTTGGGTCAGATACGCAGTATTTT
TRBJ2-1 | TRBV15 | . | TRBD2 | CATLRPGGTSGTHEEQFF | TGTGCCACCCTTAGACCTGGGGGAACTAGCGGGACCCATGAGGAGCAGTTCTTC
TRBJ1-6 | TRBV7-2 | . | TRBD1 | CASSLGDSQNSPLHF | TGTGCCAGCAGCTTAGGGGACAGCCAGAATTCACCCCTCCACTTT
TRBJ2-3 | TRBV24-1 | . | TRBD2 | CATSETGTSGIDTQYF | TGTGCCACCAGTGAGACCGGGACTAGCGGTATAGATACGCAGTATTTT
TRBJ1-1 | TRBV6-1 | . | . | CASKPRGTNTEAFF | TGTGCCAGCAAACCCCGGGGGACGAACACTGAAGCTTTCTTT
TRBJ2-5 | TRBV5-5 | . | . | CASSPLMEHGETQYF | TGTGCCAGCAGCCCACTTATGGAGCACGGGGAGACCCAGTACTTC
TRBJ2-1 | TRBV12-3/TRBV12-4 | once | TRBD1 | CASRGQGFNEQFF | TGTGCCAGCAGGGGACAGGGTTTCAATGAGCAGTTCTTC
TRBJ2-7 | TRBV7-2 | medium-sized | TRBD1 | CASSWRTGGAYEQYF | TGTGCCAGCAGCTGGAGGACAGGGGGCGCCTACGAGCAGTACTTC
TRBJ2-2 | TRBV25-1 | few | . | CASVDRRNTGELFF | TGTGCCAGCGTCGACAGGAGGAACACCGGGGAGCTGTTTTTT
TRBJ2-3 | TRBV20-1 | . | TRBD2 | CSARALTSGTSTDTQYF | TGCAGTGCTAGAGCCCTTACTAGCGGTACTAGCACAGATACGCAGTATTTT
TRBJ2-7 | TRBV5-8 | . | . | CASSPQYPREQYF | TGTGCCAGCAGCCCCCAGTATCCACGCGAGCAGTACTTC
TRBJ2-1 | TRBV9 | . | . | CASSVEGSYNEQFF | TGTGCCAGCAGCGTGGAGGGCTCCTACAATGAGCAGTTCTTC
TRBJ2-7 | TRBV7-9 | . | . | CASSNRTVSYEQYF | TGTGCCAGCAGCAATCGGACCGTCTCCTACGAGCAGTACTTC
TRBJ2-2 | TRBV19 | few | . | CASKDRSNTGELFF | TGTGCCAGTAAGGACAGATCGAACACCGGGGAGCTGTTTTTT
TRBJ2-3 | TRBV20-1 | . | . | CSARQRTDTQYF | TGCAGTGCTAGACAGCGCACAGATACGCAGTATTTT
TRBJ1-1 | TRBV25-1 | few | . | CASSEEEKVNTEAFF | TGTGCCAGCAGTGAAGAAGAGAAGGTAAACACTGAAGCTTTCTTT
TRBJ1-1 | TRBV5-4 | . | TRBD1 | CASSMDRGGTEAFF | TGTGCCAGCAGCATGGACAGGGGGGGCACTGAAGCTTTCTTT
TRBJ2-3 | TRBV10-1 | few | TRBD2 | CASSESLAGSTDTQYF | TGCGCCAGCAGCGAATCACTAGCGGGAAGCACAGATACGCAGTATTTT
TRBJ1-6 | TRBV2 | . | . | CASIELRDNSPLHF | TGTGCCAGCATTGAGCTCAGGGATAATTCACCCCTCCACTTT
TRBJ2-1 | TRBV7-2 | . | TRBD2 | CASSSRPSGNYNEQFF | TGTGCCAGCAGTTCCCGGCCTAGCGGGAACTACAATGAGCAGTTCTTC
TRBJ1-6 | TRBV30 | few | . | CAWSSWGGNSPLHF | TGTGCCTGGAGTTCGTGGGGTGGTAATTCACCCCTCCACTTT
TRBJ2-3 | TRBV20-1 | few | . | CSATGRGSTDTQYF | TGCAGTGCTACGGGGAGGGGGAGCACAGATACGCAGTATTTT
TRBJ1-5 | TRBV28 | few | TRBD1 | CASSPFRTGGNQPQHF | TGTGCCAGCAGTCCCTTTAGGACAGGGGGCAATCAGCCCCAGCATTTT
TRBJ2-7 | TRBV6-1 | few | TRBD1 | CASSEEGTGSYEQYF | TGTGCCAGCAGTGAAGAGGGGACAGGCTCCTACGAGCAGTACTTC
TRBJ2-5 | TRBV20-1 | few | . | CSAKGASRPQETQYF | TGCAGTGCTAAAGGGGCCAGTCGGCCACAAGAGACCCAGTACTTC
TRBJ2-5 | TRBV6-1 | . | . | CASSEEGLDGTQYF | TGTGCCAGCAGTGAGGAGGGACTTGACGGGACCCAGTACTTC
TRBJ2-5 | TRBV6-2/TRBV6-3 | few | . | CASSRAPEVETQYF | TGTGCCAGCAGCCGTGCACCGGAGGTGGAGACCCAGTACTTC
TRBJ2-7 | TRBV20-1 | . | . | CSASGQCGEQYF | TGCAGTGCGAGTGGACAGTGTGGAGAGCAGTACTTC
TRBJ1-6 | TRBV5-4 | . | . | CASSARDYNSPLHF | TGTGCCAGCAGCGCCCGGGACTATAATTCACCCCTCCACTTT
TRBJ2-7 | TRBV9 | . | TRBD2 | CASSVGLAGEQYF | TGTGCCAGCAGCGTAGGACTAGCGGGAGAGCAGTACTTC
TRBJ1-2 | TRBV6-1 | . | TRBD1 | CASSELDRDSGYTF | TGTGCCAGCAGTGAGCTGGACAGGGACTCTGGCTACACCTTC
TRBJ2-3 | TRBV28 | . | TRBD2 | CASSWVLAGGTDTQYF | TGTGCCAGCAGCTGGGTCCTAGCGGGAGGCACAGATACGCAGTATTTT
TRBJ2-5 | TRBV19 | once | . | CASRVRGRGSETQYF | TGTGCCAGTAGGGTAAGGGGAAGGGGTTCGGAGACCCAGTACTTC
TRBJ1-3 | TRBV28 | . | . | CASSLGTGTSGNTIYF | TGTGCCAGCAGTTTGGGTACAGGGACTTCTGGAAACACCATATATTTT
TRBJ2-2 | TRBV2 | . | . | CASSEALLGDGELFF | TGTGCCAGCAGTGAAGCGCTTTTGGGAGACGGGGAGCTGTTTTTT
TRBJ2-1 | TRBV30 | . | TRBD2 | CAWSTSGSGNEQFF | TGTGCCTGGAGTACCAGCGGGAGTGGTAATGAGCAGTTCTTC
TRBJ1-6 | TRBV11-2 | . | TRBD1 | CASSLDRVANNSPLHF | TGTGCCAGCAGCTTGGACAGGGTCGCCAATAATTCACCCCTCCACTTT
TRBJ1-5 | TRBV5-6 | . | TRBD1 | CASSQKPLDRGLLQPQHF | TGTGCCAGCAGCCAGAAGCCGTTGGACAGGGGACTGTTGCAGCCCCAGCATTTT
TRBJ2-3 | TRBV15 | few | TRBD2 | CATSRGTSGFTDTQYF | TGTGCCACCAGCAGAGGAACTAGCGGTTTCACAGATACGCAGTATTTT
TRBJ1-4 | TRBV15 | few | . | CATSRAGGAIGKLFF | TGTGCCACCAGCAGAGCGGGGGGGGCGATTGGAAAACTGTTTTTT
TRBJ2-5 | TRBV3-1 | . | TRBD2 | CASSQTSGRATQYF | TGTGCCAGCAGCCAAACTAGCGGGAGAGCGACCCAGTACTTC
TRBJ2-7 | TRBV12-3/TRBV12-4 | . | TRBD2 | CASKLAGVWGEQYF | TGTGCCAGCAAATTAGCGGGAGTTTGGGGCGAGCAGTACTTC
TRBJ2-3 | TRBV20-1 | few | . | CSARRQGGGTDTQYF | TGCAGTGCTAGGAGACAGGGAGGTGGCACAGATACGCAGTATTTT
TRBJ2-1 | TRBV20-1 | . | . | CSASNTYNEQFF | TGCAGTGCTAGTAATACTTACAATGAGCAGTTCTTC
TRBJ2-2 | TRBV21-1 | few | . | CASSSPLGQGGRSTGELFF | TGTGCCAGCAGCTCCCCGTTGGGACAGGGAGGCCGAAGCACCGGGGAGCTGTTTTTT
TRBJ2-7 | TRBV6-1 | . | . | CASRDLYEQYF | TGTGCCAGCAGGGACTTATACGAGCAGTACTTC